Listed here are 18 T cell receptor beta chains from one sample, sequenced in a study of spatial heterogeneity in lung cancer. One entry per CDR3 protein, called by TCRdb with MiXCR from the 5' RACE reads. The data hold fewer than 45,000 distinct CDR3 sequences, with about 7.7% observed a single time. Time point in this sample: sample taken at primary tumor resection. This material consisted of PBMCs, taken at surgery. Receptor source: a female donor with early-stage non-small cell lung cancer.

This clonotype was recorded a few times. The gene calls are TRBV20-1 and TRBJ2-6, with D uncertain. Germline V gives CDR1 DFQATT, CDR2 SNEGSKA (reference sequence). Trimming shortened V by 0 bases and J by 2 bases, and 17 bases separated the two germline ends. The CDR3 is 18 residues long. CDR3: CSARERTATAPGANVLTF. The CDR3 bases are TGCAGTGCTAGAGAACGGACGGCTACCGCGCCTGGGGCCAACGTCCTGACTTTC.

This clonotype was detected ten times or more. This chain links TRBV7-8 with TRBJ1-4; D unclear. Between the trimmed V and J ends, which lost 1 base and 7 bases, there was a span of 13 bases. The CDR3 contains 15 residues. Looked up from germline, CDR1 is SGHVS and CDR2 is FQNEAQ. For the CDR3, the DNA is TGTGCCAGCAGCTTAGGGCCGGGGAGTCGTGAAAAACTGTTTTTT. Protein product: CASSLGPGSREKLFF.

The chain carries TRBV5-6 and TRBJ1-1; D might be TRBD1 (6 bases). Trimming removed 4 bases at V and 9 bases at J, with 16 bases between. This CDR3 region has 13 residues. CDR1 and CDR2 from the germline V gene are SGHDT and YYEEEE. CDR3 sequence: CASSQLGAGKAFF. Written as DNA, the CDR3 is TGTGCCAGCAGCCAACTGGGGGCAGGGAAAGCTTTCTTT.

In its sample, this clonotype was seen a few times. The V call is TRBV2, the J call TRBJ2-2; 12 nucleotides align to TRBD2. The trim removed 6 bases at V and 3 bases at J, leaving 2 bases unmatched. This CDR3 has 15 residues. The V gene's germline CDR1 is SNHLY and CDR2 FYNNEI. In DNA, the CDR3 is TGTGCCAGCAGCTGGACTAGCGGGGACACCGGGGAGCTGTTTTTT. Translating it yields CASSWTSGDTGELFF.

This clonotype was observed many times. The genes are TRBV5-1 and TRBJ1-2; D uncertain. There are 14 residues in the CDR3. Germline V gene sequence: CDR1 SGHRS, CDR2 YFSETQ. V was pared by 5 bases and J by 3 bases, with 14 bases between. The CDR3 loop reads CASRPPNTDYGYTF. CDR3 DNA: TGCGCCAGCAGGCCGCCCAATACTGACTATGGCTACACCTTC.

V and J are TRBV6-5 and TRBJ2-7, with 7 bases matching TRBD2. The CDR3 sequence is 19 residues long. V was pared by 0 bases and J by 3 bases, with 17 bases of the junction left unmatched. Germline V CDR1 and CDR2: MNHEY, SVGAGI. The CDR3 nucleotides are TGTGCCAGCAGTTACTCCTCCCGTCGGACCGCGGGAGACCTCTACGAGCAGTACTTC. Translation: CASSYSSRRTAGDLYEQYF.

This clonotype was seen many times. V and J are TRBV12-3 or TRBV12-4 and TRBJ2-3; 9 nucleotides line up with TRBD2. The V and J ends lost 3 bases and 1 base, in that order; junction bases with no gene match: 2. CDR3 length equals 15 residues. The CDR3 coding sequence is TGTGCCAGCAGTTTTAGCGGGAGTGGCACAGATACGCAGTATTTT. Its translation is CASSFSGSGTDTQYF.

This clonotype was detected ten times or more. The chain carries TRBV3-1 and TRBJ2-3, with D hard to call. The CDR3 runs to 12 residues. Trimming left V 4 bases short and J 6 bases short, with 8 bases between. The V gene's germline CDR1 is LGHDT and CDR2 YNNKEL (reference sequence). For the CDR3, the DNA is TGTGCCAGCAGCCTTTCGAGGGATACGCAGTATTTT. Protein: CASSLSRDTQYF.

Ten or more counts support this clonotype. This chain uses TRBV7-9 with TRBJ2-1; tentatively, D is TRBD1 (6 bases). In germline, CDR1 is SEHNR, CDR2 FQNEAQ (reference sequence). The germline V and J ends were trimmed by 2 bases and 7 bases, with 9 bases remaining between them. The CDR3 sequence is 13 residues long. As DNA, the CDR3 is TGTGCCAGCAGCTTACAGGGGTGGAATGAGCAGTTCTTC. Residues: CASSLQGWNEQFF.

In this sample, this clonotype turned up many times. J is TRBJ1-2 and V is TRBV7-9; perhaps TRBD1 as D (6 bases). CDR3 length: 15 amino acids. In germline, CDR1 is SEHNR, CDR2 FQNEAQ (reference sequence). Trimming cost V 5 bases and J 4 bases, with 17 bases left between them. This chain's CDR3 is CASSHPLRGLYGYTF. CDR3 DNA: TGTGCCAGCAGCCATCCATTACGGGGGCTCTATGGCTACACCTTC.

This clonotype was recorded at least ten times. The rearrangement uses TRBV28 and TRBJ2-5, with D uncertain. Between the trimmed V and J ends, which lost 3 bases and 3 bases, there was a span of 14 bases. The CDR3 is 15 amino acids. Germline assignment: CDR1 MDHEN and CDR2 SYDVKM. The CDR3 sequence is CASSLKRRAKETQYF. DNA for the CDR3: TGTGCCAGCAGTTTGAAGAGAAGGGCTAAAGAGACCCAGTACTTC.

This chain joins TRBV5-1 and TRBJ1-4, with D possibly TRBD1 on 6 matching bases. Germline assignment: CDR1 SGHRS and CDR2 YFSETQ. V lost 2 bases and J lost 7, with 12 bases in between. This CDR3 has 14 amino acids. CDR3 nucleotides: TGCGCCAGCAGCTTTACAGGGTCTGGTGAAAAACTGTTTTTT. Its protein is CASSFTGSGEKLFF.

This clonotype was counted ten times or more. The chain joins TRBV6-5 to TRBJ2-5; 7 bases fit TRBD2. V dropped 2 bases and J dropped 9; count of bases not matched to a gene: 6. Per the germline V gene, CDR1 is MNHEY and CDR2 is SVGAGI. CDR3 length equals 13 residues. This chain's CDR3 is CASSYDRGGPQYF. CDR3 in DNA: TGTGCCAGCAGTTACGACCGGGGAGGGCCCCAGTACTTC.

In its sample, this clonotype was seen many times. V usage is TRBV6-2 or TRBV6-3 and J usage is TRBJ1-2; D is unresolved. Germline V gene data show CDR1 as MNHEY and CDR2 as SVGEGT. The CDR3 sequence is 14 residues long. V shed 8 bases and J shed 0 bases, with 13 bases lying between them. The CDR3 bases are TGTGCCAGCGGGAGGCAGGAGACTAACTATGGCTACACCTTC. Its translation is CASGRQETNYGYTF.

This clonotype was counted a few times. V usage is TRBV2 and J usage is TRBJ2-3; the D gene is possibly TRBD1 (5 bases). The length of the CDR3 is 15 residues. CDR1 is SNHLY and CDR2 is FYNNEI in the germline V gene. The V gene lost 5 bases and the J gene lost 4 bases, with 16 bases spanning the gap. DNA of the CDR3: TGTGCCAGCAGTAAACAGTTAAGGGGCGCAGATACGCAGTATTTT. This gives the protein CASSKQLRGADTQYF.

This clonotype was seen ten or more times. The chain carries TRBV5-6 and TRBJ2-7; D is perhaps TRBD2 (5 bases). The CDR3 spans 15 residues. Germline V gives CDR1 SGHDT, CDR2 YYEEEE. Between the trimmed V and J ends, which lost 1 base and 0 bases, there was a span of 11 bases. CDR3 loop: CASSLRGSSSYEQYF. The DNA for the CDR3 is TGTGCCAGCAGCTTGCGCGGGTCGAGCTCCTACGAGCAGTACTTC.

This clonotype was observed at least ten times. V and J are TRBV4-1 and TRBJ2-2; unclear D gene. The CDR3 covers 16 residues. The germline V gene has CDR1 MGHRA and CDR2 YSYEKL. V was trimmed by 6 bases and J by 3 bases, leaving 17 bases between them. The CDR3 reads CASSMGSAGDTGELFF. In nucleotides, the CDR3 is TGCGCCAGCAGTATGGGCTCCGCAGGAGACACCGGGGAGCTGTTTTTT.

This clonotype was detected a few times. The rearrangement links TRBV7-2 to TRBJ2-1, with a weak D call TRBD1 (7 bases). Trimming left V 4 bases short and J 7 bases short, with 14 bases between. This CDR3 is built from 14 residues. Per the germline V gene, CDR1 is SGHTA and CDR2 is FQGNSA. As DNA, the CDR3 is TGTGCCAGCAGCTCAGGGGGGCTAATAAATGAGCAGTTCTTC. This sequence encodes CASSSGGLINEQFF.